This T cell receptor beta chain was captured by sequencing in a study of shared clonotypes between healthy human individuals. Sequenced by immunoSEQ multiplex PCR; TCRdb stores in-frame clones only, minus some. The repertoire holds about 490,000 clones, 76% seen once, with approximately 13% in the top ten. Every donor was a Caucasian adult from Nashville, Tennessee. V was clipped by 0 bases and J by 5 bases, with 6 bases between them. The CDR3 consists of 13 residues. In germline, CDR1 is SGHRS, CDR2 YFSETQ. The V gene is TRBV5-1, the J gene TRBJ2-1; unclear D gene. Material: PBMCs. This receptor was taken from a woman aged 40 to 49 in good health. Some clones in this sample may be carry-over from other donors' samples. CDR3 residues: CASSLVAHNEQFF. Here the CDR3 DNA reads TGCGCCAGCAGCTTGGTCGCCCACAATGAGCAGTTCTTC. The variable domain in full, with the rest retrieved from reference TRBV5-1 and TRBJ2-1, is KAGVTQTPRYLIKTRGQQVTLSCSPISGHRSVSWYQQTPGQGLQFLFEYFSETQRNKGNFPGRFSGRQFSNSRSEMNVSTLELGDSALYLCASSLVAHNEQFFGPGTRLTVL.